Shown below are 12 T cell receptor beta chains from a single sample sequenced in a study of control samples from healthy donors and cancer patients. Data came from immunoSEQ multiplex PCR; TCRdb stores just in-frame clones and leaves some out. This sample has some 70,000 clones, with nearly 85% found just once. The specimen sequenced was blood. The receptors shown here come from a man in his fifties or sixties in good health.

This clone appeared once. This rearrangement joins TRBV6-1 to TRBJ2-3; D is possibly TRBD2 (7 bases). V was pared by 3 bases and J by 1 base, with 11 bases between. The CDR3 length is 15 residues. Looked up from germline, CDR1 is MNHNS and CDR2 is SASEGT. The CDR3 region has the DNA TGTGCCAGCAGTGAGGCGGGGGCCCGCACAGATACGCAGTATTTT. It translates to CASSEAGARTDTQYF.

The gene calls are TRBV4-2 and TRBJ2-7; TRBD2 matches at 8 bases. Germline CDR1 reads LGHNA; CDR2 reads YNFKEQ. V gave up 2 bases and J gave up 1 base; unmatched junction bases: 4. This CDR3 has 15 residues. This CDR3 is CASSQTTSGSYEQYF. The CDR3 nucleotides are TGTGCCAGCAGCCAAACCACTAGCGGATCCTACGAGCAGTACTTC.

This chain connects TRBV4-1 to TRBJ2-3; no definite D call. CDR3 length: 11 residues. Germline V CDR1 and CDR2: MGHRA, YSYEKL. V was cut by 5 bases and J by 2 bases, with 2 bases left in between. The CDR3 coding sequence is TGCGCCAGCAGCTTCACAGATACGCAGTATTTT. Its translation is CASSFTDTQYF.

V is TRBV5-5 and J is TRBJ1-1, with D hard to call. V dropped 4 bases and J dropped 0 bases, with 10 bases sitting between them. Germline loops: CDR1 SGHKS, CDR2 YYEKEE (reference sequence). The CDR3 has 14 amino acids. The CDR3 region has the DNA TGTGCCAGCAGCCGGAGTCAGGTGAACACTGAAGCTTTCTTT. It yields the protein CASSRSQVNTEAFF. The full variable domain, in which reference TRBV5-5 and TRBJ1-1 provide the parts outside the CDR3, is DAGVTQSPTHLIKTRGQQVTLRCSPISGHKSVSWYQQVLGQGPQFIFQYYEKEERGRGNFPDRFSARQFPNYSSELNVNALLLGDSALYLCASSRSQVNTEAFFGQGTRLTVV.

This chain joins TRBV5-1 and TRBJ2-1; D perhaps matches TRBD2 (6 bases). Per the germline V gene, CDR1 is SGHRS and CDR2 is YFSETQ. The CDR3 length is 14 residues. Trimming took 4 bases from V and 6 from J, leaving 14 bases between them. The CDR3 sequence: CASSPPTSPNEQFF. The CDR3 bases are TGCGCCAGCAGCCCCCCGACTAGTCCCAATGAGCAGTTCTTC.

The chain recombines TRBV5-1 with TRBJ2-1; a weak D match, TRBD1 (6 bases). With 4 bases removed from V and 10 bases from J, the gap between germline ends came to 21 bases. The CDR3 spans 15 residues. Germline CDR1 reads SGHRS; CDR2 reads YFSETQ. The CDR3 DNA follows: TGCGCCAGCAGCCCCCGGGACACACCGTTGGTCGAGCAGTTCTTC. Translating gives CASSPRDTPLVEQFF.

The chain carries TRBV19 and TRBJ1-1, with D uncertain. The CDR3 extends over 13 amino acids. The germline gives CDR1 LNHDA, CDR2 SQIVND (reference sequence). V was clipped by 4 bases and J by 5 bases, with 11 bases between them. CDR3: CASSSGPRTEAFF. CDR3 bases: TGTGCCAGTAGTAGCGGCCCGCGGACTGAAGCTTTCTTT.

This rearrangement joins TRBV27 to TRBJ1-5; D gene unclear. V was cut by 6 bases and J by 3 bases, with 12 bases left in between. Germline V gene sequence: CDR1 MNHEY, CDR2 SMNVEV (reference sequence). This CDR3 contains 14 residues. The DNA for the CDR3 is TGTGCCAGCAGACCAGGACGGAACAATCAGCCCCAGCATTTT. It is translated as CASRPGRNNQPQHF.

This clone was picked up a small number of times. The rearrangement uses TRBV19 and TRBJ2-7; D is unclear. CDR1 LNHDA and CDR2 SQIVND come from the germline V gene (reference sequence). Trimming removed 5 bases at V and 3 bases at J, with 11 bases between. The CDR3 covers 13 residues. The CDR3 coding sequence is TGTGCCAGTAGTTCCACAGCCCACTACGAGCAGTACTTC. Translation gives CASSSTAHYEQYF.

The gene calls are TRBV7-8 and TRBJ1-5; TRBD1 matches 7 bases. The germline gives CDR1 SGHVS, CDR2 FQNEAQ. The V gene end was trimmed by 0 bases and the J gene end by 5 bases; junction bases not matched to a gene: 10. The CDR3 is 17 amino acids. The CDR3 loop reads CASSLAAATGTYQPQHF. In DNA, the CDR3 is TGTGCCAGCAGCTTAGCGGCCGCGACAGGGACGTATCAGCCCCAGCATTTT.

V and J are TRBV5-8 and TRBJ1-3; D not resolved. The CDR3 totals 15 residues. V lost 0 bases to trimming and J lost 0 bases, with 7 bases between them. The V gene's germline CDR1 is SGHTS and CDR2 YDEGEE. The CDR3 region is CASSLGTISGNTIYF. The CDR3 nucleotides are TGTGCCAGCAGCTTGGGCACGATCTCTGGAAACACCATATATTTT.

This clone was recorded only once. V and J are TRBV5-1 and TRBJ1-2; TRBD1 matches at 8 bases. This CDR3 spans 17 amino acids. V gave up 2 bases and J gave up 3 bases; unmatched junction bases: 12. Germline V CDR1 and CDR2: SGHRS, YFSETQ. The CDR3 DNA is TGCGCCAGCAGCTTTCAATCAGGGGGCGGCAGGGACTATGGCTACACCTTC. Translated: CASSFQSGGGRDYGYTF. Full variable domain (missing parts from reference TRBV5-1 and TRBJ1-2): KAGVTQTPRYLIKTRGQQVTLSCSPISGHRSVSWYQQTPGQGLQFLFEYFSETQRNKGNFPGRFSGRQFSNSRSEMNVSTLELGDSALYLCASSFQSGGGRDYGYTFGSGTRLTVV.